This passage covers 24 T cell receptor beta chains from one sample sequenced in a study of blood T cell repertoires in COVID-19. Libraries were prepared by immunoSEQ multiplex PCR; TCRdb keeps only in-frame clonotypes and omits some of them. The sample carries under 300,000 clones, 80% to 90% recorded once. The specimen sequenced was peripheral blood. The receptors derive from a woman in her 70s with COVID-19, enrolled during active disease.

The rearrangement links TRBV10-3 to TRBJ2-2; possible D gene TRBD1, 5 bases. Trimming pared 2 bases from V and 0 bases from J, leaving 7 bases between. The CDR3 length is 15 residues. Per the germline V gene, CDR1 is ENHRY and CDR2 is SYGVKD. The CDR3, as DNA: TGTGCCATCAGTGAGGGGGCGGCGAACACCGGGGAGCTGTTTTTT. Its protein is CAISEGAANTGELFF.

The chain has TRBV9 and TRBJ2-5, with TRBD2 identical over 12 bases. The CDR3 is made up of 15 amino acids. Germline-derived CDR1 and CDR2 are SGDLS and YYNGEE. J gave up 5 bases and V 4 bases, and 6 bases lay outside the gene matches. The CDR3 region is CASSHSGTSGETQYF. The DNA of the CDR3 is TGTGCCAGCAGCCACTCTGGGACTAGCGGGGAGACCCAGTACTTC.

The gene calls are TRBV2 and TRBJ1-2; maybe TRBD1 (5 bases). Between the trimmed V and J ends, which lost 2 bases and 2 bases, there was a span of 9 bases. Germline V CDR1 and CDR2: SNHLY, FYNNEI. This CDR3 is built from 14 residues. DNA of the CDR3: TGTGCCAGCAGTGAATTGGGGGGGAACTATGGCTACACCTTC. Its protein is CASSELGGNYGYTF.

The chain combines TRBV3-1 (or the pseudogene TRBV3-2) with TRBJ1-1, with 7 bases aligning to TRBD1. Germline trimming cut 6 bases from V and 1 base from J; bases unmatched to any gene: 5. CDR3 length: 14 residues. The germline V gene has CDR1 LGHDT and CDR2 YNNKEL (reference sequence). The CDR3 region is CASSAQGTNTEAFF. The CDR3, as DNA: TGTGCCAGCAGTGCACAGGGGACGAACACTGAAGCTTTCTTT.

V and J are TRBV6-5 and TRBJ1-1; D uncertain. Trimming removed 4 bases at V and 4 bases at J, with 10 bases between. Germline CDR1 MNHEY, CDR2 SVGAGI. CDR3 size: 13 residues. The CDR3 is CASSSRSPTEAFF. In DNA form, the CDR3 reads TGTGCCAGCAGTTCCCGCAGTCCCACTGAAGCTTTCTTT.

This clone was detected once. The chain links TRBV7-9 to TRBJ2-1, with TRBD1 matching 11 bases. This CDR3 is 14 amino acids long. The germline CDR1 and CDR2 sequences are SEHNR and FQNEAQ (reference sequence). J gave up 7 bases and V 6 bases, and 5 bases lay outside the gene matches. CDR3 sequence: CASRSGTGGNEQFF. CDR3 nucleotide sequence: TGTGCCAGCAGGTCGGGGACAGGGGGGAATGAGCAGTTCTTC.

The CDR3 sequence is CAISDLGQGIVEQFF. In nucleotides, the CDR3 is TGTGCCATCAGTGACCTGGGACAGGGGATCGTTGAGCAGTTCTTC. The rearrangement uses TRBV10-3 and TRBJ2-1, with TRBD1 matching over 10 bases. The J segment lost 9 bases and the V segment lost 3 bases, leaving 8 bases of the junction unmatched. Germline values: CDR1 ENHRY, CDR2 SYGVKD. The CDR3 covers 15 residues.

The chain joins TRBV27 to TRBJ2-1, with 7 nucleotides matching TRBD1. The CDR3 has 13 residues. The trim removed 5 bases at V and 5 bases at J, leaving 3 bases unmatched. Germline CDR1 MNHEY, CDR2 SMNVEV (reference sequence). DNA of the CDR3: TGTGCCAGCAGTCACGGACAGGACAATGAGCAGTTCTTC. This gives the protein CASSHGQDNEQFF.

The genes are TRBV19 and TRBJ1-2; 10 bases map to TRBD1. The germline gives CDR1 LNHDA, CDR2 SQIVND (reference sequence). This CDR3 has 14 amino acids. Trimming at V came to 5 bases and at J to 4 bases, leaving 4 bases not matched to a gene. The CDR3: CASSDRGRAYGYTF. CDR3 DNA sequence: TGTGCCAGTAGTGACAGGGGGCGAGCCTATGGCTACACCTTC.

The chain has TRBV19 and TRBJ1-4; 8 positions agree with TRBD1. The CDR3 length is 14 residues. V gave up 8 bases and J gave up 10 bases; unmatched junction bases: 12. Germline V lookup: CDR1 LNHDA, CDR2 SQIVND (reference sequence). The CDR3 spells CASRRGQDLPKLFF. The CDR3 region has the DNA TGTGCCAGTCGAAGGGGACAGGACCTACCAAAACTGTTTTTT.

This chain joins TRBV13 and TRBJ2-1; no definite D call. Germline CDR1 and CDR2: PRHDT and FYEKMQ (reference sequence). The CDR3 loop spans 12 amino acids. V lost 0 bases and J lost 7, with 4 bases in between. The CDR3 bases are TGTGCCAGCAGCTTAGGCCGGAATGAGCAGTTCTTC. Protein product: CASSLGRNEQFF.

CDR3 nucleotide sequence: TGTGCCAGCAGCCTAGCAAGCGATACGCAGTATTTT. Translation: CASSLASDTQYF. This chain joins TRBV3-1 (or the pseudogene TRBV3-2) and TRBJ2-3; D remains ambiguous. The V and J ends lost 4 bases and 6 bases respectively, with 8 bases between them. Germline CDR1 reads LGHDT; CDR2 reads YNNKEL (reference sequence). The CDR3 covers 12 residues.

This clone was seen only once. The chain combines TRBV11-2 with TRBJ1-2; TRBD1 matches at 8 bases. This CDR3 is built from 16 residues. CDR1 is SGHAT, CDR2 FQNNGV, per germline. The ends lost 3 bases at V and 4 bases at J; junction bases unmatched: 10. The CDR3 loop reads CASSLVTGGPSYGYTF. CDR3 coding DNA: TGTGCCAGCAGCTTGGTCACAGGGGGTCCCTCCTATGGCTACACCTTC.

The chain has TRBV2 and TRBJ1-1; weak D call: TRBD1 (5 bases). The CDR3 spans 11 residues. Germline V CDR1 and CDR2: SNHLY, FYNNEI. V lost 3 bases and J 13 bases, leaving 12 bases between the germline ends. CDR3 loop: CASSDGGIDFF. CDR3 DNA: TGTGCCAGCAGTGACGGGGGAATAGATTTCTTT.

The rearrangement uses TRBV24-1 and TRBJ2-1; D possibly corresponds to TRBD2 (6 bases). Trimming pared 4 bases from V and 7 bases from J, leaving 10 bases between. The germline CDR1 and CDR2 sequences are KGHDR and SFDVKD. The CDR3 sequence is 13 residues long. CDR3 DNA: TGTGCCACCAGTGAGTACCGGGGGAATGAGCAGTTCTTC. Translating it yields CATSEYRGNEQFF.

This clone was seen more than once but under ten times. The J gene is TRBJ1-5, the V gene TRBV4-1; no firm D call. The CDR3 sequence is 14 residues long. Deletions cut 4 bases from V and 3 bases from J, with 10 bases between. CDR1 and CDR2 from the germline V gene are MGHRA and YSYEKL. This chain's CDR3 is CASSPVQSNQPQHF. The CDR3 DNA is TGCGCCAGCAGCCCCGTACAGTCCAATCAGCCCCAGCATTTT.

The rearrangement uses TRBV5-4 and TRBJ2-3; 14 bases are shared with TRBD2. The CDR3 has 16 residues. Germline trimming cut 4 bases from V and 6 bases from J; bases unmatched to any gene: 7. Germline V gene lookup returns CDR1 SGHNT and CDR2 YYREEE (reference sequence). Written as DNA, the CDR3 is TGTGCCAGCAGCCCAGAGGGACTAGCGGGAGCCGATACGCAGTATTTT. It encodes CASSPEGLAGADTQYF.

V usage is TRBV7-3 and J usage is TRBJ1-1; D perhaps matches TRBD1 (5 bases). This CDR3 has 13 amino acids. V dropped 4 bases and J dropped 1 base, with 7 bases sitting between them. The germline CDR1 and CDR2 sequences are SGHTA and FQGTGA. The DNA of the CDR3 is TGTGCCAGCAGCTACGACAGGAACACTGAAGCTTTCTTT. Protein product: CASSYDRNTEAFF.

This clone was recorded only once. As DNA, the CDR3 is TGTGCCAGCAGTTTCAACAGTAATGAAAAACTGTTTTTT. It codes for CASSFNSNEKLFF. The V call is TRBV12-3 or TRBV12-4, the J call TRBJ1-4; D not resolved. V lost 3 bases and J lost 4, with 6 bases in between. The CDR3 loop spans 13 amino acids.

The V and J genes are TRBV18 and TRBJ2-5; tentative D call: TRBD2 (6 bases). CDR1 is KGHSH and CDR2 is LQKENI in the germline V gene. V was shortened by 5 bases and J by 5 bases, with 18 bases between the two germline ends. There are 15 residues in the CDR3. The CDR3 sequence is CASSTRSSAWETQYF. In DNA, the CDR3 is TGTGCCAGCTCAACAAGATCTAGCGCTTGGGAGACCCAGTACTTC.

This sequence joins TRBV12-3 or TRBV12-4 and TRBJ2-5; 11 positions agree with TRBD2. This CDR3 spans 13 amino acids. J was trimmed by 9 bases and V by 6 bases; bases with no gene match: 6. The CDR3 coding sequence is TGTGCCAGCAGGGAGACTAGCGGGGCGGCCCAGTACTTC. It translates to CASRETSGAAQYF.

The chain recombines TRBV6-2 or TRBV6-3 with TRBJ2-3; weak D call: TRBD2 (5 bases). Germline CDR1 and CDR2: MNHEY and SVGEGT. The CDR3 runs to 13 residues. The V end was cut by 6 bases, the J end by 3 bases, with 10 bases between. CDR3 sequence reads: CASSPPGTDTQYF. The CDR3 bases are TGTGCCAGCAGCCCTCCGGGGACAGATACGCAGTATTTT.

The V call is TRBV2, the J call TRBJ2-5; a possible D gene is TRBD1 (6 bases). The CDR3 is 17 amino acids. CDR1 and CDR2 (germline): SNHLY, FYNNEI. Deletions cut 4 bases from V and 2 bases from J, with 20 bases between. CDR3 sequence (DNA): TGTGCCAGCAGTGCTAGGGGGACGGTCGGAGAGCAAGAGACCCAGTACTTC. It is translated as CASSARGTVGEQETQYF.

On this clone itself: This CDR3 is also generated by other DNA sequences in the sample. The chain uses TRBV10-3 and TRBJ1-5, with D perhaps matching TRBD1 (6 bases). Trimming left V 3 bases short and J 4 bases short, with 10 bases between. CDR1 is ENHRY, CDR2 SYGVKD, per germline. This CDR3 region has 14 residues. CDR3 region: CAISEGGVNQPQHF. CDR3 nucleotide sequence: TGTGCCATCAGTGAAGGGGGGGTAAATCAGCCCCAGCATTTT.